This TCR beta chain was retrieved from a study of cytotoxic CD8 clonotypes in ibrutinib-treated CLL. Notes on this clone: Its target is unknown.

Study findings and constraints: Pretreatment clonality was elevated relative to age-matched healthy donors and paralleled circulating CD8+ T-cell counts. Progressing and sustained-remission patients had different sampling times.

The germline gives CDR1 MNHEY, CDR2 SMNVEV (reference sequence). V gave up 2 bases and J gave up 4 bases, with 17 bases separating them. CDR3 length: 16 amino acids. Profiled with immunoSEQ multiplex PCR; TCRdb holds only in-frame clones, not every one. The sample shows fewer than 50,000 clones, approximately 50% of them seen only once. This TCR was sampled from a human donor with chronic lymphocytic leukemia. The source was PBMCs, collected after 12 months of ibrutinib treatment. The genes are TRBV27 and TRBJ1-2, with D possibly matching TRBD1 (6 bases). CDR3 DNA: TGTGCCAGCAGTTTACCTTTCTGGGGGCAGGCCTATGGCTACACCTTC. This gives the protein CASSLPFWGQAYGYTF.